These 3 T cell receptor beta chains originate from one sample sequenced in a study of T-cell memory formation after mild COVID-19. TCRdb called the 5' RACE reads again in MiXCR, with one record for every CDR3 protein. The sample lists roughly 250,000 distinct CDR3 sequences, around 17% seen once, with approximately 3.5% in the top ten. Sequencing used PBMCs or a T cell subset sorted from them (not recorded which). These receptors originate from a man aged 18-30 years who had mild COVID-19 (a few samples of this study predate the infection). Cell type and time point are not known.

This clonotype appeared a few times. J is TRBJ2-3 and V is TRBV9; unclear D gene. The CDR3 is made up of 13 amino acids. Germline V gene sequence: CDR1 SGDLS, CDR2 YYNGEE. Trimming pared 0 bases from V and 6 bases from J, leaving 8 bases between. For the CDR3, the DNA is TGTGCCAGCAGCGTAGAAGTTAGGGATACGCAGTATTTT. The encoded protein is CASSVEVRDTQYF.

This clonotype has more than one count but fewer than ten. This sequence joins TRBV7-8 and TRBJ2-6; no clear D gene. Trimming pared 5 bases from V and 2 bases from J, leaving 10 bases between. Germline lookup yields CDR1 SGHVS and CDR2 FQNEAQ. There are 15 residues in the CDR3. This CDR3 is CASSTFSPGANVLTF. CDR3 DNA: TGTGCCAGCAGCACATTCTCACCTGGGGCCAACGTCCTGACTTTC.

This chain uses TRBV4-2 with TRBJ2-6; 8 bases match TRBD2. Trimming cost V 4 bases and J 2 bases; bases outside gene matches: 4. The CDR3 has 16 residues. Looked up from germline, CDR1 is LGHNA and CDR2 is YNFKEQ. CDR3 bases: TGTGCCAGCAGCCCAGCGGGGGATACTGGGGCCAACGTCCTGACTTTC. Residues: CASSPAGDTGANVLTF.